Listed below are T cell receptor beta chains from one sample, sequenced in a study. Each CDR3 protein gets one entry after TCRdb re-called the RT-PCR reads with MiXCR. The top ten hold roughly 3.9% of the sample, which has 550,000 to 750,000 distinct CDR3 sequences, 11% to 15% seen once. Sequences were obtained from memory CD4+ T cells from blood. The receptors shown here come from a female donor in good health, serving as a healthy control. The CDR3 runs from the conserved cysteine through the conserved F or W. Fields, in order: clone size, V gene, D gene, J gene, CDR3 DNA, CDR3 protein. A D gene is named only where the DNA matches it firmly. Clone sizes are given selectively: once, few, many, or a class where the clone is expanded.

>few|TRBV27|-|TRBJ1-6
TGTGCCAGCAGTTTATCCACAGTCCCGTCGGCCCTCCACTTT
CASSLSTVPSALHF
>-|TRBV15|-|TRBJ1-1
TGTGCCACCAGCAGGGGGGTACAGTCTGAAGCTTTCTTT
CATSRGVQSEAFF
>-|TRBV10-3|-|TRBJ1-1
TGTGCCATCAGTCCCGGGCCGAAAACTGAAGCTTTCTTT
CAISPGPKTEAFF
>-|TRBV7-2|TRBD2|TRBJ2-3
TGTGCCAGCAGCCCCAACACGGCGACTAGCGGAACAGATACGCAGTATTTT
CASSPNTATSGTDTQYF
>few|TRBV25-1|TRBD1|TRBJ2-7
TGTGCCAGCACCCCGGGACAGGGGTTATACGAGCAGTACTTC
CASTPGQGLYEQYF
>-|TRBV20-1|-|TRBJ2-1
TGCAGTGCTAGAGAAAAGGGGTTGGGTTCGACTTTCACTCAGTTCTTC
CSAREKGLGSTFTQFF
>once|TRBV11-1|TRBD2|TRBJ2-1
TGTGCCAGCAGCCCCGGACTAGGAGGAGTCCATGAGCAGTTCTTC
CASSPGLGGVHEQFF
>few|TRBV20-1|-|TRBJ1-2
TGCAGTGCTAGTGGGGGGTTTGTCGGCTACACCTTC
CSASGGFVGYTF
>-|TRBV6-2/TRBV6-3|-|TRBJ2-1
TGTGCCAGCAGTTACTCAAATCCGCTGTCCGGGCAGTTCTTC
CASSYSNPLSGQFF
>few|TRBV2|TRBD1|TRBJ1-2
TGTGCCAGCAGGCCCGGGACAGAAAACTATGGCTACACCTTC
CASRPGTENYGYTF
>-|TRBV5-1|-|TRBJ2-1
TGCGCCAGCAGCTGGAGTCCGCTCACCTACAATGAGCAGTTCTTC
CASSWSPLTYNEQFF
>-|TRBV5-1|TRBD1|TRBJ1-4
TGCGCCAGCAGCCCGGGGACAGGGCTCGATGAAAAACTGTTTTTT
CASSPGTGLDEKLFF
>many|TRBV20-1|-|TRBJ2-5
TGCAGTGCAAGACCCAGGGTTCTGACCGCGGAGACCCAGTACTTC
CSARPRVLTAETQYF
>-|TRBV27|TRBD1|TRBJ1-1
TGTGCCAGCAGTTACGGGACAGGGGCCCAGAACACTGAAGCTTTCTTT
CASSYGTGAQNTEAFF
>many|TRBV29-1|-|TRBJ2-1
TGCAGCACAGGACTCAGCTCCTACAATGAGCAGTTCTTC
CSTGLSSYNEQFF
>many|TRBV7-8|-|TRBJ1-3
TGTGCCAGCAGCTTAGGAAACAGGGCCTCTGGAAACACCATATATTTT
CASSLGNRASGNTIYF
>many|TRBV12-3/TRBV12-4|TRBD1|TRBJ1-1
TGTGCCAGCAGTTCAGGGGACAGGGGGCGTGAAGCTTTCTTT
CASSSGDRGREAFF
>few|TRBV4-3|-|TRBJ1-1
TGCGCCAGCAGCCAAGATCTGACGGGGAACACTGAAGCTTTCTTT
CASSQDLTGNTEAFF
>-|TRBV4-2|-|TRBJ2-7
TGTGCCAGCAGCCAAGAGACGAGGGTATTCGAGCAGTACTTC
CASSQETRVFEQYF
>many|TRBV7-7|TRBD1|TRBJ2-5
TGTGCTAGCAGCTTAGCCGGACAGGGGGCTTGGGAGACCCAGTACTTC
CASSLAGQGAWETQYF